The T cell receptor beta chain described here comes from a study of identical twins. The CDR3 length is 16 residues. Germline assignment: CDR1 SSHAT and CDR2 FNYEAQ (reference sequence). In regard to this clonotype: Its antigen is not known. The junction and the germline gene differ at one end; a read error may be behind it.

TCRdb re-called the 5' RACE reads with MiXCR, one entry per CDR3 protein. The table lists 500,000 to 600,000 distinct CDR3 sequences, about 20% of them singletons. Broader study findings: Shared out-of-frame alpha sequences (those common to twins) showed excess low generation probability.

These records were also assigned to another study, of T cells expressing NK-cell markers. That study adds: Sorting was limited to alpha-beta TCR-expressing T cells with an anti-gamma-delta TCR antibody in several experiments.

This chain connects TRBV7-7 to TRBJ2-2; TRBD2 matches 8 bases. The sequence was collected from a woman under 30 in good health. The sample was CD4+ T cells sorted from blood. The CDR3 DNA sequence: TGTGCTAGCAGCTTAAGTAGCGGGGCTAACACCGGGGAGCTGTTTTTT. It specifies CASSLSSGANTGELFF.